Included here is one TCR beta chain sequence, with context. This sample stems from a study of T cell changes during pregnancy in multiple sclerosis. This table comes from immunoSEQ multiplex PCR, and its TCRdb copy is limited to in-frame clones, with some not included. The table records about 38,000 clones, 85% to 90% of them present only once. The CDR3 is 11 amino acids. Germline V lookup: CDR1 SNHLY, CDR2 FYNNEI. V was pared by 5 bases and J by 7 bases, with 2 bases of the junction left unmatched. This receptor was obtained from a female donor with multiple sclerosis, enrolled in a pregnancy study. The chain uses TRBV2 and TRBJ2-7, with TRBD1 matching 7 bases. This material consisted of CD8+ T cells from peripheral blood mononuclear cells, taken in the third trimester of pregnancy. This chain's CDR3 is CASSQQGEQYF. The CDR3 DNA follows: TGTGCCAGCAGTCAACAGGGGGAGCAGTACTTC.